This TCR beta chain was obtained from a study of blood T cell repertoires in COVID-19. The CDR3 is made up of 15 amino acids. Deletions cut 0 bases from V and 0 bases from J, with 7 bases between. Germline loops: CDR1 SGHNT, CDR2 YYREEE (reference sequence). Clones were read by immunoSEQ multiplex PCR, and TCRdb kept only the in-frame ones, dropping some. This repertoire shows roughly 150,000 clones, around 85% found once; its top ten account for roughly 2.9%. This sequence was found in a man over 45 with acute or convalescent COVID-19. Sample: peripheral blood. J is TRBJ1-3 and V is TRBV5-4, with TRBD1 as a possible D gene (5 bases). This CDR3 is CASSLGQSSGNTIYF. The CDR3 region has the DNA TGTGCCAGCAGCTTGGGACAGAGCTCTGGAAACACCATATATTTT.